A single sample gave rise to the 24 T cell receptor beta chains below, sequenced in a study of T-cell reconstitution after alpha-beta-depleted transplantation in children. Library preparation (for TCRbeta) was performed with unique molecular identifiers. TCRdb itself ran the PCR reads through MiXCR, one entry per CDR3 protein. The data show 75,000 to 100,000 distinct CDR3 sequences, with 7.5% to 9.5% seen just once and 5.5% to 7% held by the top ten. Here the sequenced sample was PBMCs from the stem cell graft donor, taken from the stem cell graft. These receptors originate from a human donor who donated a stem cell graft to a child with congenital amegakaryocytic thrombocytopenia.

The sample holds many counts of this clonotype. This chain joins TRBV5-8 and TRBJ2-3; tentative D call: TRBD2 (6 bases). CDR3 length: 16 residues. Trimming stripped 3 bases from V and 0 bases from J, with 14 bases between. The germline CDR1 and CDR2 sequences are SGHTS and YDEGEE. The CDR3 DNA sequence: TGTGCCAGCAGCTCGGAGGGCATCTCTAGCACAGATACGCAGTATTTT. Its protein is CASSSEGISSTDTQYF.

This clonotype was found many times. J is TRBJ2-7 and V is TRBV5-1; 7 bases map to TRBD2. CDR1 and CDR2 from the germline V gene are SGHRS and YFSETQ. CDR3 length equals 19 residues. V was clipped by 4 bases and J by 3 bases; unmatched bases: 22. The CDR3 sequence is CASSAEGGLAAVYGYEQYF. DNA for the CDR3: TGCGCCAGCAGCGCGGAGGGCGGTCTAGCGGCTGTTTATGGCTACGAGCAGTACTTC. Drawing the rest from reference TRBV5-1 and TRBJ2-7, the complete variable domain is KAGVTQTPRYLIKTRGQQVTLSCSPISGHRSVSWYQQTPGQGLQFLFEYFSETQRNKGNFPGRFSGRQFSNSRSEMNVSTLELGDSALYLCASSAEGGLAAVYGYEQYFGPGTRLTVT.

This clonotype came up many times. The chain combines TRBV5-1 with TRBJ1-1, with D possibly TRBD1 on 5 matching bases. Germline CDR1 is SGHRS and CDR2 is YFSETQ. With 1 base removed from V and 4 bases from J, the gap between germline ends came to 11 bases. The CDR3 is 14 amino acids. CDR3 in amino acids: CASSLLGRATEAFF. The CDR3, as DNA: TGCGCCAGCAGCTTGTTAGGCAGGGCCACTGAAGCTTTCTTT.

The sample holds many counts of this clonotype. This chain uses TRBV20-1 with TRBJ2-7; TRBD1 aligns across 8 bases. Unmatched junction bases numbered 7, after V lost 7 bases and J lost 2 bases. This CDR3 region has 13 residues. CDR1 and CDR2 from the germline V gene are DFQATT and SNEGSKA (reference sequence). The CDR3 DNA sequence: TGCAGTGGGTCAAGGGACAGGACCTACGAGCAGTACTTC. It translates to CSGSRDRTYEQYF.

In its sample, this clonotype was seen many times. The chain couples TRBV6-2 or TRBV6-3 to TRBJ2-7; TRBD2 matches 13 bases. The CDR3 sequence is 15 residues long. Germline CDR1 reads MNHEY; CDR2 reads SVGEGT. V was clipped by 5 bases and J by 5 bases; unmatched bases: 6. The CDR3 nucleotides are TGTGCCAGCAGTCGTGGACTAGCGGGAGTTAACGAGCAGTACTTC. Protein sequence: CASSRGLAGVNEQYF.

This clonotype came up many times. The V gene is TRBV28, the J gene TRBJ2-7, with 12 bases identical to TRBD2. This CDR3 comprises 17 residues. The ends lost 0 bases at V and 6 bases at J; junction bases unmatched: 9. The germline CDR1 and CDR2 sequences are MDHEN and SYDVKM. This chain's CDR3 is CASSLWSLAGGPGEQYF. For the CDR3, the DNA is TGTGCCAGCAGTTTATGGAGTCTAGCGGGAGGGCCAGGCGAGCAGTACTTC.

There are many counts of this clonotype. The chain uses TRBV4-1 and TRBJ2-7, with unresolved D. Trimming took 2 bases from V and 2 from J, leaving 16 bases between them. This CDR3 is built from 16 residues. From germline, CDR1 is MGHRA and CDR2 YSYEKL. The CDR3 loop reads CASSQSPLAGPYEQYF. The CDR3 bases are TGCGCCAGCAGCCAATCCCCCTTAGCTGGGCCCTACGAGCAGTACTTC.

This clonotype appeared many times. The chain carries TRBV4-1 and TRBJ2-3; D may be TRBD1 or TRBD2 (5 bases each). V dropped 1 base and J dropped 0 bases, with 11 bases sitting between them. This CDR3 is built from 16 residues. The germline CDR1 and CDR2 sequences are MGHRA and YSYEKL. CDR3 amino acids: CASSQAYGASTDTQYF. CDR3 nucleotide sequence: TGCGCCAGCAGCCAAGCGTACGGGGCTAGCACAGATACGCAGTATTTT.

At least ten counts were recorded for this clonotype. This chain joins TRBV7-9 and TRBJ1-5; D is uncertain. Germline CDR1 reads SEHNR; CDR2 reads FQNEAQ (reference sequence). This CDR3 has 14 residues. Trimming took 6 bases from V and 5 from J, leaving 14 bases between them. The CDR3 nucleotides are TGTGCCAGCAGTCTCGGAAACTCTTATCAGCCCCAGCATTTT. This sequence encodes CASSLGNSYQPQHF.

This clonotype was observed at least ten times. The chain uses TRBV7-2 and TRBJ2-7, with D unclear. The CDR3 runs to 13 residues. V lost 3 bases and J lost 1, with 7 bases in between. The germline CDR1 and CDR2 sequences are SGHTA and FQGNSA. CDR3 residues: CASSFSHSYEQYF. The CDR3 nucleotides are TGTGCCAGCAGCTTCTCCCATTCCTACGAGCAGTACTTC.

In its sample, this clonotype was seen many times. One end of the junction fails to match germline, which may point to a read error. The J gene is TRBJ1-2, the V gene TRBV12-3 or TRBV12-4; D is possibly TRBD1 (5 bases). The CDR3 covers 13 residues. CDR3 coding DNA: TGCGCTTCCCAGTTTAACAGGAACTATGGCTACACCTTC. Translated, it gives CASQFNRNYGYTF.

In this sample, this clonotype turned up a few times. The CDR3 here is CASSLSWANEQFF. CDR3 sequence (DNA): TGTGCCAGTAGCCTTAGTTGGGCGAATGAGCAGTTCTTC. The chain joins TRBV19 to TRBJ2-1; D is uncertain. The germline V and J ends were trimmed by 6 bases and 7 bases, with 13 bases remaining between them. The CDR3 is 13 amino acids. CDR1 is LNHDA and CDR2 is SQIVND in the germline V gene (reference sequence).

This clonotype was recorded many times. The rearrangement joins TRBV20-1 to TRBJ1-5; D is ambiguous. From germline, CDR1 is DFQATT and CDR2 SNEGSKA (reference sequence). With 5 bases removed from V and 6 bases from J, the gap between germline ends came to 11 bases. This CDR3 is 12 amino acids long. This CDR3 is CSAVSGFQPQHF. The DNA of the CDR3 is TGCAGTGCTGTCAGCGGGTTTCAGCCCCAGCATTTT.

In this sample, this clonotype turned up many times. This sequence joins TRBV19 and TRBJ2-3; 10 bases map to TRBD1. The CDR3 consists of 15 residues. Germline CDR1 LNHDA, CDR2 SQIVND (reference sequence). Trimming cost V 5 bases and J 7 bases; bases outside gene matches: 9. CDR3 in amino acids: CASSSRGQGSNTQYF. CDR3 DNA: TGTGCCAGTAGTTCCCGGGGACAGGGGTCAAATACGCAGTATTTT.

Ten or more counts support this clonotype. In DNA, the CDR3 is TGCAGTGCTAGACATCTAGCTTACGAGCAGTACTTC. Residues: CSARHLAYEQYF. The rearrangement links TRBV20-1 to TRBJ2-7, with D perhaps matching TRBD2 (5 bases). CDR1 and CDR2 from the germline V gene are DFQATT and SNEGSKA (reference sequence). Trimming took off 2 bases at V and 4 bases at J, with 9 bases between the two ends. The CDR3 sequence is 12 residues long.

This clonotype showed up many times. The chain carries TRBV11-2 and TRBJ2-7, with unresolved D. Trimming removed 6 bases from V and 2 bases from J, with 14 bases in between. This CDR3 has 14 residues. Germline V gene data show CDR1 as SGHAT and CDR2 as FQNNGV. CDR3: CASSSFSGPYEQYF. Written as DNA, the CDR3 is TGTGCCAGCAGTTCCTTTTCCGGACCCTACGAGCAGTACTTC.

In this sample, this clonotype turned up many times. The chain employs TRBV10-3 and TRBJ2-1; 12 nucleotides align to TRBD2. Germline loops: CDR1 ENHRY, CDR2 SYGVKD. The junction had 10 bases not matched to a gene; V was cut back by 10 bases and J by 6 bases. This CDR3 spans 15 amino acids. CDR3: CATVASGGVGNEQFF. CDR3 bases: TGTGCCACCGTAGCTAGCGGGGGGGTAGGCAATGAGCAGTTCTTC.

Sample share makes this clonotype medium-sized. The CDR3 region has the DNA TGTGCCATCAGAGAGGACACTGAAGCTTTCTTT. Translation gives CAIREDTEAFF. This chain uses TRBV10-3 with TRBJ1-1, with D unclear. CDR3 length equals 11 residues. Trimming took 6 bases from V and 3 from J, leaving 5 bases between them. Germline CDR1 and CDR2: ENHRY and SYGVKD.

At least ten counts were recorded for this clonotype. J is TRBJ2-2 and V is TRBV5-1, with 12 positions matching TRBD2. The CDR3 totals 17 residues. Germline V gives CDR1 SGHRS, CDR2 YFSETQ. The V segment lost 5 bases and the J segment 3 bases; nucleotides outside the gene matches: 8. For the CDR3, the DNA is TGCGCCAGCAGTCTCCGACTAGCGGGGGCCTACACCGGGGAGCTGTTTTTT. Translation gives CASSLRLAGAYTGELFF.

This clonotype was seen a few times. The chain carries TRBV4-2 and TRBJ2-3, with D unresolved. The CDR3 has 12 amino acids. Per germline, CDR1 LGHNA and CDR2 YNFKEQ. V shed 3 bases and J shed 2 bases, with 3 bases lying between them. The CDR3 region is CASSHLTDTQYF. The CDR3 region has the DNA TGTGCCAGCAGCCATCTCACAGATACGCAGTATTTT.

This clonotype was seen at least ten times. The V gene is TRBV20-1, the J gene TRBJ2-7; TRBD2 matches 9 bases. Germline V lookup: CDR1 DFQATT, CDR2 SNEGSKA (reference sequence). The CDR3 covers 15 residues. With V trimmed by 0 bases and J by 3 bases, 6 bases remained unmatched. This CDR3 is CSARDGLAGNYEQYF. In nucleotides, the CDR3 is TGCAGTGCTAGAGATGGGCTAGCGGGAAACTACGAGCAGTACTTC.

This clonotype was observed a handful of times. The chain recombines TRBV3-1 with TRBJ2-3; TRBD1 matches at 7 bases. Looked up from germline, CDR1 is LGHDT and CDR2 is YNNKEL (reference sequence). J gave up 5 bases and V 2 bases, and 13 bases lay outside the gene matches. The CDR3 sequence is 17 residues long. The CDR3 reads CASSQRDRGLERDTQYF. The CDR3 region has the DNA TGTGCCAGCAGCCAAAGGGACAGAGGGCTAGAAAGAGATACGCAGTATTTT.

This clonotype was counted many times. V is TRBV29-1 and J is TRBJ1-2; a weak D match, TRBD1 (5 bases). The CDR3 totals 15 residues. V lost 7 bases and J 8 bases, leaving 26 bases between the germline ends. CDR1 SQVTM and CDR2 ANQGSEA come from the germline V gene. CDR3 amino acids: CSAAFAGDLSNGYTF. CDR3 in DNA: TGCAGCGCCGCATTCGCCGGGGACCTATCTAACGGCTACACCTTC.

This clonotype has a count of ten or more. This chain joins TRBV5-1 and TRBJ1-1; D perhaps matches TRBD1 (6 bases). CDR1 is SGHRS, CDR2 YFSETQ, per germline. Trimming shortened V by 7 bases and J by 1 base, and 14 bases separated the two germline ends. CDR3 size: 14 residues. As DNA, the CDR3 is TGCGCCAGCTCCAGGGGAGATGAGAACACTGAAGCTTTCTTT. This codes for CASSRGDENTEAFF.